The 10 T cell receptor beta chains below come from one sample, sequenced in a study of regulatory T cells in long-lasting Graves disease. The time point here: newly diagnosed GD, antithyroid drugs for less than 3 months. RNA from PBMCs was the source of the TCR library. Both iRepertoire HTBI primers and Arm-PCR of CDR3 regions were used to build the TCR beta libraries. From the multiplex PCR reads, TCRdb called clonotypes with MiXCR, one entry per CDR3 protein. Altogether fewer than 500,000 distinct CDR3 sequences are present, around 15% being singletons, with the ten largest covering 9% to 15%. These data were also reused for a study on T cells in Graves' hyperthyroidism and ophthalmopathy.

The input for sequencing was peripheral blood mononuclear cells (PBMCs), taken at new diagnosis, from a patient treated with antithyroid drugs. The receptors shown here come from a middle-aged man with Graves disease.

This clonotype was recorded many times. V is TRBV28 and J is TRBJ2-5; D possibly uses TRBD1 or TRBD2 (5 bases each). Trimming took 8 bases from V and 4 from J, leaving 14 bases between them. Germline V gene sequence: CDR1 MDHEN, CDR2 SYDVKM. The CDR3 consists of 13 residues. CDR3 sequence: CASRIGTSETQYF. In nucleotides, the CDR3 is TGTGCCAGCCGAATAGGGACGTCAGAGACCCAGTACTTC.

This clonotype was picked up many times. The chain uses TRBV28 and TRBJ2-1, with 8 positions matching TRBD2. Germline CDR1 is MDHEN and CDR2 is SYDVKM. V lost 3 bases to trimming and J lost 4 bases; unmatched junction nucleotides: 8. This CDR3 spans 16 amino acids. DNA for the CDR3: TGTGCCAGCAGTTTCGGTTATAGCGGGACGTACAATGAGCAGTTCTTC. Translating gives CASSFGYSGTYNEQFF.

This clonotype has ten or more counts. The chain is built from TRBV27 and TRBJ1-1, with D possibly being TRBD1 (5 bases). The CDR3 runs to 15 residues. Between the trimmed V and J ends, which lost 4 bases and 0 bases, there was a span of 12 bases. CDR1 MNHEY and CDR2 SMNVEV come from the germline V gene (reference sequence). The CDR3 bases are TGTGCCAGCAGTTCCCGGGACTGGATGAACACTGAAGCTTTCTTT. Translation gives CASSSRDWMNTEAFF.

This clonotype has a count of ten or more. This chain uses TRBV15 with TRBJ1-4; D is possibly TRBD1 (5 bases). V lost 3 bases, J lost 7 bases, and 15 bases lay in between. CDR1 and CDR2 from the germline V gene are LNHNV and YYDKDF (reference sequence). The CDR3 is 15 residues long. The CDR3 sequence: CATSSLGGTGEKLFF. The DNA for the CDR3 is TGTGCCACCAGCAGCCTCGGGGGTACCGGTGAAAAACTGTTTTTT.

This clonotype showed up many times. The chain is built from TRBV5-1 and TRBJ2-1, with D hard to call. Per germline, CDR1 SGHRS and CDR2 YFSETQ. The CDR3 consists of 15 residues. V shed 4 bases and J shed 11 bases, with 22 bases lying between them. The CDR3 is CASSLVSGTLSQQFF. The CDR3 DNA sequence: TGCGCCAGCAGCCTGGTTTCAGGTACCCTCTCCCAGCAGTTCTTC.

In its sample, this clonotype was seen many times. V and J are TRBV5-1 and TRBJ1-1; no definite D call. There are 16 residues in the CDR3. The V and J ends lost 0 bases and 0 bases respectively, with 12 bases between them. Germline CDR1 SGHRS, CDR2 YFSETQ. In DNA form, the CDR3 reads TGCGCCAGCAGCTTGGCCACGGGAGGAGTGAACACTGAAGCTTTCTTT. Encoded protein: CASSLATGGVNTEAFF.

This clonotype has at least ten counts. The V call is TRBV25-1, the J call TRBJ2-6; the D is unclear. V was shortened by 1 base and J by 0 bases, with 4 bases between the two germline ends. The CDR3 covers 15 residues. The germline V gene has CDR1 MGHDK and CDR2 SYGVNS. CDR3: CASSESGSGANVLTF. For the CDR3, the DNA is TGTGCCAGCAGTGAATCAGGCTCTGGGGCCAACGTCCTGACTTTC.

V gene TRBV7-2 combines with J gene TRBJ2-6; D is possibly TRBD1 or TRBD2 (5 bases each). Per germline, CDR1 SGHTA and CDR2 FQGNSA. The CDR3 length is 18 residues. The V and J ends lost 5 bases and 0 bases respectively, with 17 bases between them. The CDR3 is CASSLTGTSSSGANVLTF. The CDR3 DNA follows: TGTGCCAGCAGCCTCACCGGGACGTCAAGCTCTGGGGCCAACGTCCTGACTTTC.

This clonotype was counted at least ten times. The V and J genes are TRBV7-9 and TRBJ1-1; TRBD1 matches at 7 bases. The CDR3 runs 14 residues. Germline loops: CDR1 SEHNR, CDR2 FQNEAQ (reference sequence). Germline trimming cut 3 bases from V and 4 bases from J; bases unmatched to any gene: 5. CDR3 region: CASSFPDRVTEAFF. Here the CDR3 DNA reads TGTGCCAGCAGCTTTCCTGACAGGGTCACTGAAGCTTTCTTT. Full variable domain (outside the CDR3, taken from reference TRBV7-9 and TRBJ1-1): DTGVSQNPRHKITKRGQNVTFRCDPISEHNRLYWYRQTLGQGPEFLTYFQNEAQLEKSRLLSDRFSAERPKGSFSTLEIQRTEQGDSAMYLCASSFPDRVTEAFFGQGTRLTVV.

About this clonotype itself: The junction departs from germline at one end; a sequencing error may be responsible. The genes are TRBV5-6 and TRBJ2-2, with D maybe TRBD2 (5 bases). Germline loops: CDR1 SGHDT, CDR2 YYEEEE. The CDR3 has 15 amino acids. The CDR3 reads CASSFEGYFTGEPFF. CDR3 coding DNA: TGTGCCAGCAGCTTTGAGGGCTATTTTACCGGGGAGCCGTTTTTT.